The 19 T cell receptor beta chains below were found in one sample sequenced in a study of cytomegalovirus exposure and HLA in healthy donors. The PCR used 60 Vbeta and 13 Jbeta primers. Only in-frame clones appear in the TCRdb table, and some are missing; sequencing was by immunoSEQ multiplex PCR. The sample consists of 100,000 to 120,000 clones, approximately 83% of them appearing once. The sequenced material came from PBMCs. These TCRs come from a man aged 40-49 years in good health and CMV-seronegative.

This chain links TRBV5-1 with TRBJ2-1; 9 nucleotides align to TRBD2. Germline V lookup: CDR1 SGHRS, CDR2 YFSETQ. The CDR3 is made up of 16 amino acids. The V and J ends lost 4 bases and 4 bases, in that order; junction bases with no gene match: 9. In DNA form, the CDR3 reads TGCGCCAGCAGCCTACAGCGGGGGGCGCTATACAATGAGCAGTTCTTC. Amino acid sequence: CASSLQRGALYNEQFF.

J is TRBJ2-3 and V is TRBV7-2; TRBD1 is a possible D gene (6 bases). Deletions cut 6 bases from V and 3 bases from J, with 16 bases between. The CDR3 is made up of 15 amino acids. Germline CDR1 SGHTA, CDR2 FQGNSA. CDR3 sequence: CASSSYGGPTDTQYF. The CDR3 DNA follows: TGTGCCAGCAGTTCTTATGGGGGCCCAACAGATACGCAGTATTTT. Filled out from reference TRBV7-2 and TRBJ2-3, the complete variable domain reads GAGVSQSPSNKVTEKGKDVELRCDPISGHTALYWYRQSLGQGLEFLIYFQGNSAPDKSGLPSDRFSAERTGGSVSTLTIQRTQQEDSAVYLCASSSYGGPTDTQYFGPGTRLTVL.

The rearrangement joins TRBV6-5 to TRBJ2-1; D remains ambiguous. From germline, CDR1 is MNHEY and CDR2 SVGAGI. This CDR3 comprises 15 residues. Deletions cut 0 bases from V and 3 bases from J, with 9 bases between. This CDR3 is CASSYSTPNYNEQFF. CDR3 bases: TGTGCCAGCAGTTACTCGACACCCAACTACAATGAGCAGTTCTTC.

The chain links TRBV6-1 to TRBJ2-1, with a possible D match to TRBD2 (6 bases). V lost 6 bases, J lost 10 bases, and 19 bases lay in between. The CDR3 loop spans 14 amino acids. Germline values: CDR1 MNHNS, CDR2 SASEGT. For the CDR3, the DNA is TGTGCCAGCAGGCCGGGAGAGGCACGACGGGAGCAGTTCTTC. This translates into CASRPGEARREQFF.

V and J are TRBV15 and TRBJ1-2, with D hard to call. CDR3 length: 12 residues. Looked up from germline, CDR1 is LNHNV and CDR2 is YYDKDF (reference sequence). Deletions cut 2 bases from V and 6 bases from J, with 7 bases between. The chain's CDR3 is CATSRSADGYTF. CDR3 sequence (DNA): TGTGCCACCAGCAGATCGGCGGATGGCTACACCTTC.

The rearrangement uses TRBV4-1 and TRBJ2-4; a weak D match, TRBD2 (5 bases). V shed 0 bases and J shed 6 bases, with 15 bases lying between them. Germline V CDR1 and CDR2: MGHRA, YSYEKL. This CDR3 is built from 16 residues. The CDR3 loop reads CASSQEAAPRGNIQYF. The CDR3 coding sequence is TGCGCCAGCAGCCAAGAAGCCGCCCCTCGGGGAAACATTCAGTACTTC.

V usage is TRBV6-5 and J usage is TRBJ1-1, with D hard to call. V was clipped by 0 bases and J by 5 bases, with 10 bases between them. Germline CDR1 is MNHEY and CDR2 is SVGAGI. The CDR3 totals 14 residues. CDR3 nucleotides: TGTGCCAGCAGTTACTCTAGGGAGAGGACTGAAGCTTTCTTT. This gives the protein CASSYSRERTEAFF.

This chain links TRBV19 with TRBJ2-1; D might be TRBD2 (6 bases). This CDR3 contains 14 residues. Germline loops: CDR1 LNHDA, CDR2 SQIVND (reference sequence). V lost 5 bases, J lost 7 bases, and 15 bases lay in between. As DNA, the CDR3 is TGTGCCAGTAGTTGGAACACCCGGGGGAATGAGCAGTTCTTC. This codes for CASSWNTRGNEQFF.

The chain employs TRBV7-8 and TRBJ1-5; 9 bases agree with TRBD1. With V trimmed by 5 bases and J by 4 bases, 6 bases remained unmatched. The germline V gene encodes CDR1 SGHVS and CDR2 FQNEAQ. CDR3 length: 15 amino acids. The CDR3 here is CASSRTGDGNQPQHF. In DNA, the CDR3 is TGTGCCAGCAGCCGGACAGGGGATGGAAATCAGCCCCAGCATTTT.

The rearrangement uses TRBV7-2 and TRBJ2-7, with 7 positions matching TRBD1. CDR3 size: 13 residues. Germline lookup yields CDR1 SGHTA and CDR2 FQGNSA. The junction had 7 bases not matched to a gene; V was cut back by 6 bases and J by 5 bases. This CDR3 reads CASRADRANEQYF. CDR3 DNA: TGTGCCAGCAGGGCCGACAGGGCCAACGAGCAGTACTTC.

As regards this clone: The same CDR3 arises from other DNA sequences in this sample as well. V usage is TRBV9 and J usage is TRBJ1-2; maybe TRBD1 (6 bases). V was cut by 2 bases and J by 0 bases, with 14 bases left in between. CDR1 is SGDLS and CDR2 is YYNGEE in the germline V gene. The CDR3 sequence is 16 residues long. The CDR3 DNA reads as TGTGCCAGCAGCGTGGGGGAACAGGGACCTAACTATGGCTACACCTTC. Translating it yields CASSVGEQGPNYGYTF.

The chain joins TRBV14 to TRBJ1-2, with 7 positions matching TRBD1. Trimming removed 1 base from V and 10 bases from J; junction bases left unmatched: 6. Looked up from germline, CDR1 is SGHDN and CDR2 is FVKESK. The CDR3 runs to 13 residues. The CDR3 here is CASSQAQQGIYTF. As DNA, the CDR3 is TGTGCCAGCAGCCAAGCTCAACAGGGGATCTACACCTTC.

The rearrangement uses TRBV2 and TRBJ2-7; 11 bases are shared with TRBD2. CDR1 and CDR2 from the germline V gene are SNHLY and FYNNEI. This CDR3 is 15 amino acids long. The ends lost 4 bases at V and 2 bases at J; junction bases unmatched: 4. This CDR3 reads CASSATSGGAYEQYF. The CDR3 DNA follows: TGTGCCAGCAGTGCCACTAGCGGGGGAGCCTACGAGCAGTACTTC.

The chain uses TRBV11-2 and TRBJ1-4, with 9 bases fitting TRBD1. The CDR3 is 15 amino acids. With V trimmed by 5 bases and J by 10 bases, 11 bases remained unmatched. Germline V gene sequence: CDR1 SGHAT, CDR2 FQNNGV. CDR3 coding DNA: TGTGCCAGCAGCGTCGACGGGACAGGGTTTTCAAAACTGTTTTTT. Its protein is CASSVDGTGFSKLFF.

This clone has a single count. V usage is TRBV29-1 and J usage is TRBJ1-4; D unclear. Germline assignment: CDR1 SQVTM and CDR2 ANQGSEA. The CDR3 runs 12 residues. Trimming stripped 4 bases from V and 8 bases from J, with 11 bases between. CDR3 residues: CSVGIASEKLFF. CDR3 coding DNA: TGCAGCGTTGGAATAGCTAGCGAAAAACTGTTTTTT.

Here the CDR3 reads CASRRTGGFSYEQYF. The CDR3 DNA is TGCGCCAGCAGGAGGACAGGGGGCTTTTCCTACGAGCAGTACTTC. The genes are TRBV5-1 and TRBJ2-7; 11 positions match TRBD1. This CDR3 contains 15 residues. Germline CDR1 reads SGHRS; CDR2 reads YFSETQ. Trimming removed 5 bases from V and 1 base from J; junction bases left unmatched: 5.

The CDR3 reads CASSYSMNTEAFF. As DNA, the CDR3 is TGTGCCAGTAGCTACTCAATGAACACTGAAGCTTTCTTT. The chain has TRBV19 and TRBJ1-1, with D hard to call. Germline V gene sequence: CDR1 LNHDA, CDR2 SQIVND (reference sequence). Trimming pared 6 bases from V and 0 bases from J, leaving 8 bases between. The CDR3 is made up of 13 amino acids.

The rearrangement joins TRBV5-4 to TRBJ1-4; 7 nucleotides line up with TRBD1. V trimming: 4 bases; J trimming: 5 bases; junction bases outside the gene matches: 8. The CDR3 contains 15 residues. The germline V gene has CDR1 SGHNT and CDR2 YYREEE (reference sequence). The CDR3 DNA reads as TGTGCCAGCAGCAACTCGCAGGGGGGAAATGAAAAACTGTTTTTT. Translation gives CASSNSQGGNEKLFF.

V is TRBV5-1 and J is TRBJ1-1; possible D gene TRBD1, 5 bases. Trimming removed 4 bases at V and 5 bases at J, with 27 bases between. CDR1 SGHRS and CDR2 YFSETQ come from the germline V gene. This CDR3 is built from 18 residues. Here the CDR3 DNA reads TGCGCCAGCAGCCCTCTGAGGCTCTCCGGTGAGCGGGGGACTGAAGCTTTCTTT. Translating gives CASSPLRLSGERGTEAFF.